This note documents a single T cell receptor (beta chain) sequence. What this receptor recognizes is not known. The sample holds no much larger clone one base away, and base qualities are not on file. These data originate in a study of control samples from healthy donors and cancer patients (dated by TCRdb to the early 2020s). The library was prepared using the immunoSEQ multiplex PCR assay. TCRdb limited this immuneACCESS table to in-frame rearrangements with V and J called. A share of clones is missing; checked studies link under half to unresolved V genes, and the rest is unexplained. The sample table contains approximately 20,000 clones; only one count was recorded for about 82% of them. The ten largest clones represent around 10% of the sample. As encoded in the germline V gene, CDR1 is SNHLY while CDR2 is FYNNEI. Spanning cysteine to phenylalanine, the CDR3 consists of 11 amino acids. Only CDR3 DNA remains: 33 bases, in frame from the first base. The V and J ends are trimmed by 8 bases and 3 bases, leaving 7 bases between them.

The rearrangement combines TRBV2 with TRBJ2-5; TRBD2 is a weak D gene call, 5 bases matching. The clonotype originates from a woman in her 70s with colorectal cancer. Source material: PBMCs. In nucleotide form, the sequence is TGTGCCAGCGGACTTGAAGAGACCCAGTACTTC. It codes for CASGLEETQYF.